These 21 T cell receptor beta chains were all obtained from the same sample, sequenced in a study of blood T cell repertoires in COVID-19 (dated by TCRdb to the early 2020s). Library preparation used the immunoSEQ multiplex PCR assay. TCRdb retrieved this table from immuneACCESS and kept in-frame rearrangements only. Not all clones are present; in checked studies, unresolved V genes account for under half, and no reason is known for the remainder. In all, the sample holds more than 150,000 clones, and around 90% of those were seen once. 2.5% to 3% of the sample lies in the top ten. Sequences were obtained from peripheral blood. These receptors originate from a man aged 60 to 75 with acute or convalescent COVID-19.

The gene calls are TRBV30 and TRBJ2-7; 9 positions match TRBD1. This CDR3 comprises 14 residues. The germline V gene has CDR1 GTSNPN and CDR2 SVGIG (reference sequence). V lost 4 bases and J lost 6; bases outside the gene matches: 10. The CDR3 DNA reads TGTGCCTGGATGACAGGGACAGGGTTAAGCGAGCAGTACTTC. Protein product: CAWMTGTGLSEQYF.

This clone has only a few counts. The rearrangement links TRBV30 to TRBJ2-2; 8 nucleotides match TRBD2. The V segment lost 7 bases and the J segment 0 bases; nucleotides outside the gene matches: 4. The CDR3 consists of 14 residues. Germline assignment: CDR1 GTSNPN and CDR2 SVGIG (reference sequence). The CDR3 reads CALLAETNTGELFF. Here the CDR3 DNA reads TGTGCCTTACTAGCGGAGACGAACACCGGGGAGCTGTTTTTT.

The rearrangement joins TRBV24-1 to TRBJ1-1; perhaps TRBD1 as D (5 bases). V was clipped by 1 base and J by 4 bases, with 15 bases between them. CDR1 is KGHDR and CDR2 is SFDVKD in the germline V gene. This CDR3 has 16 amino acids. CDR3 sequence (DNA): TGTGCCACCAGTGATTTCAAGAATCCCGGGGGCACTGAAGCTTTCTTT. It codes for CATSDFKNPGGTEAFF.

The V and J genes are TRBV4-1 and TRBJ1-6, with 8 bases identical to TRBD1. CDR1 is MGHRA and CDR2 is YSYEKL in the germline V gene. V was pared by 4 bases and J by 0 bases, with 5 bases of the junction left unmatched. The CDR3 is 17 residues long. This CDR3 is CASSPTTGASYNSPLHF. The CDR3 DNA reads TGCGCCAGCAGCCCGACGACAGGGGCCTCCTATAATTCACCCCTCCACTTT.

This chain connects TRBV7-2 to TRBJ2-3, with D hard to call. V gave up 1 base and J gave up 2 bases, with 10 bases separating them. Germline-derived CDR1 and CDR2 are SGHTA and FQGNSA. The CDR3 is 15 amino acids. The DNA for the CDR3 is TGTGCCAGCAGCTTAGGTGTACATCCCACAGATACGCAGTATTTT. Amino acid sequence: CASSLGVHPTDTQYF.

The chain uses TRBV6-5 and TRBJ2-7; 9 nucleotides match TRBD1. This CDR3 region has 14 residues. CDR1 is MNHEY, CDR2 SVGAGI, per germline. V shed 7 bases, J shed 5 bases, and the junction held 9 bases outside the gene matches. This CDR3 reads CASKIGQGYNEQYF. CDR3 sequence (DNA): TGTGCCAGCAAAATTGGACAGGGGTACAACGAGCAGTACTTC.

The J gene is TRBJ1-2, the V gene TRBV4-1, with D perhaps TRBD1 (5 bases). With 0 bases removed from V and 4 bases from J, the gap between germline ends came to 12 bases. The CDR3 contains 15 residues. Per the germline V gene, CDR1 is MGHRA and CDR2 is YSYEKL. The CDR3 region has the DNA TGCGCCAGCAGCCAAGATCCCAGGGTTTCCTATGGCTACACCTTC. It yields the protein CASSQDPRVSYGYTF.

This clone was found a few times. The chain employs TRBV6-1 and TRBJ1-5; 9 bases are shared with TRBD1. CDR1 and CDR2 (germline): MNHNS, SASEGT. This CDR3 has 15 amino acids. V lost 1 base and J lost 7; bases outside the gene matches: 5. CDR3 DNA: TGTGCCAGCAGTGAAGGGACAGGGGTTGGGCAGCCCCAGCATTTT. This gives the protein CASSEGTGVGQPQHF.

The V gene is TRBV4-1, the J gene TRBJ2-2, with 8 bases lining up with TRBD2. The length of the CDR3 is 16 residues. V trimming: 2 bases; J trimming: 1 base; junction bases outside the gene matches: 3. The V gene's germline CDR1 is MGHRA and CDR2 YSYEKL. CDR3 DNA sequence: TGCGCCAGCAGCCAATACACTAGCGGGAACACCGGGGAGCTGTTTTTT. It encodes CASSQYTSGNTGELFF.

This clone occurred a few times. The chain employs TRBV27 and TRBJ2-2; 9 bases fit TRBD1. CDR3 length equals 19 residues. The J segment lost 2 bases and the V segment lost 0 bases, leaving 10 bases of the junction unmatched. Germline V gene lookup returns CDR1 MNHEY and CDR2 SMNVEV (reference sequence). CDR3 DNA: TGTGCCAGCAGTTTATCCCCCCTTAACAGGGGGCGCAACACCGGGGAGCTGTTTTTT. This gives the protein CASSLSPLNRGRNTGELFF.

J is TRBJ2-2 and V is TRBV27; no clear D. The germline CDR1 and CDR2 sequences are MNHEY and SMNVEV (reference sequence). This CDR3 has 13 amino acids. V was clipped by 2 bases and J by 5 bases, with 6 bases between them. CDR3 DNA sequence: TGTGCCAGCAGTTTAACCAGAACCGGGGAGCTGTTTTTT. Translated: CASSLTRTGELFF.

The V call is TRBV6-2 or TRBV6-3, the J call TRBJ1-5; 9 nucleotides match TRBD1. The CDR3 runs 14 residues. The germline CDR1 and CDR2 sequences are MNHEY and SVGEGT. Germline trimming cut 5 bases from V and 7 bases from J; bases unmatched to any gene: 6. In DNA form, the CDR3 reads TGTGCCAGCAGTGGACAGGGGTACGGCCAGCCCCAGCATTTT. Its translation: CASSGQGYGQPQHF.

This chain joins TRBV7-9 and TRBJ2-5, with TRBD1 matching over 8 bases. Trimming removed 5 bases from V and 2 bases from J; junction bases left unmatched: 4. The CDR3 spans 14 residues. Germline V gene sequence: CDR1 SEHNR, CDR2 FQNEAQ (reference sequence). The DNA of the CDR3 is TGTGCCAGCAGCCAGAGGACAGGGCAAGAGACCCAGTACTTC. Protein: CASSQRTGQETQYF.

The genes are TRBV24-1 and TRBJ2-3; D might be TRBD2 (7 bases). Trimming pared 3 bases from V and 4 bases from J, leaving 16 bases between. The CDR3 loop spans 16 amino acids. Germline V gene lookup returns CDR1 KGHDR and CDR2 SFDVKD. In nucleotides, the CDR3 is TGTGCCACCAGTGATCCCCGGGGGGCACCCCCAGATACGCAGTATTTT. It translates to CATSDPRGAPPDTQYF.

The sample holds a few counts of this clone. The chain recombines TRBV12-5 with TRBJ1-6, with TRBD1 matching over 7 bases. Germline V CDR1 and CDR2: LGHNT, FRNRAP. With V trimmed by 1 base and J by 9 bases, 9 bases remained unmatched. The CDR3 is made up of 16 amino acids. The CDR3 DNA sequence: TGTGCTAGTGGTTTGGCCCCAAGACAGGGTACTTCACCCCTCCACTTT. It is translated as CASGLAPRQGTSPLHF.

In its sample, this clone was seen a few times. This rearrangement joins TRBV7-3 to TRBJ1-6, with D possibly TRBD1 on 5 matching bases. Germline-derived CDR1 and CDR2 are SGHTA and FQGTGA. This CDR3 contains 13 residues. V was cut by 10 bases and J by 9 bases, with 16 bases left in between. CDR3 amino acids: CATEVRVRSPLHF. In DNA form, the CDR3 reads TGTGCCACTGAGGTCAGGGTACGTTCACCCCTCCACTTT.

This sequence joins TRBV5-5 and TRBJ1-5; D not certain. CDR3 length: 16 residues. V dropped 0 bases and J dropped 1 base, with 11 bases sitting between them. Germline CDR1 is SGHKS and CDR2 is YYEKEE (reference sequence). The CDR3 region is CASSLGSVRSNQPQHF. DNA of the CDR3: TGTGCCAGCAGCTTGGGAAGCGTACGGAGCAATCAGCCCCAGCATTTT.

The chain is built from TRBV4-2 and TRBJ2-5; TRBD1 matches 7 bases. The CDR3 sequence is 16 residues long. V was clipped by 0 bases and J by 4 bases; unmatched bases: 8. Germline CDR1 is LGHNA and CDR2 is YNFKEQ. DNA for the CDR3: TGTGCCAGCAGCCAAGAAGGGGGCGCGGTCGGAGAGACCCAGTACTTC. Protein: CASSQEGGAVGETQYF.

The J gene is TRBJ1-1, the V gene TRBV6-5; 7 bases match TRBD1. The CDR3 extends over 14 amino acids. The V segment lost 5 bases and the J segment 11 bases; nucleotides outside the gene matches: 14. Germline CDR1 and CDR2: MNHEY and SVGAGI. The CDR3, as DNA: TGTGCCAGCAGTCCTTCCTTGCCCGGGACAGACGCTTTCTTT. Protein: CASSPSLPGTDAFF.

J is TRBJ2-3 and V is TRBV5-4, with D perhaps matching TRBD1 (6 bases). CDR3 size: 15 residues. Germline V lookup: CDR1 SGHNT, CDR2 YYREEE (reference sequence). V shed 2 bases and J shed 1 base, with 11 bases lying between them. CDR3 region: CASSFKQGRTDTQYF. CDR3 DNA: TGTGCCAGCAGCTTTAAACAGGGACGCACAGATACGCAGTATTTT.

V and J are TRBV19 and TRBJ1-2, with D uncertain. V was shortened by 5 bases and J by 0 bases, with 16 bases between the two germline ends. This CDR3 is built from 16 residues. The germline V gene encodes CDR1 LNHDA and CDR2 SQIVND (reference sequence). CDR3 sequence: CASSSPSAPTNYGYTF. CDR3 nucleotides: TGTGCCAGTAGTTCGCCCAGCGCCCCTACTAACTATGGCTACACCTTC.